This TCR beta chain was sequenced for a study of blood T cell repertoires in COVID-19. Whole-study context: COVID-19 samples, acute and convalescent, were from the United States, Italy and Spain. The cDNA or gDNA used as material had been derived from T cells, B-cell-depleted T cells, or PBMCs.

Sequenced by immunoSEQ multiplex PCR; TCRdb stores in-frame clones only, minus some. Among 350,000 to 400,000 clones, approximately 93% were seen once, and the ten largest hold 0.8% to 0.9%. With 6 bases removed from V and 5 bases from J, the gap between germline ends came to 16 bases. Germline V gene sequence: CDR1 LGHDT, CDR2 YNNKEL (reference sequence). CDR3 length equals 15 residues. This sequence joins TRBV3-1 (or the pseudogene TRBV3-2) and TRBJ2-2; D is possibly TRBD1 (6 bases). This TCR was recovered from a woman aged 35 to 49 who had been exposed to COVID-19. The sequenced sample was PBMCs or T cells enriched from blood (not recorded which). CDR3 sequence reads: CASRHSGTPTGELFF. In DNA, the CDR3 is TGTGCCAGCAGACATTCCGGGACACCGACCGGGGAGCTGTTTTTT.